The rows below give T cell receptor beta chains drawn from one sample of a study of vaccination effects on CD4 cells after COVID-19. These receptors have no known antigen. Assay: immunoSEQ multiplex PCR; the TCRdb copy retains only in-frame clones and omits some. Of about 37,000 clones listed, 65% to 85% are singletons. Sequenced material: CD4+ T cells from PBMCs cultured without peptide, taken before COVID-19 vaccination. The receptors shown here come from a human donor who received a COVID-19 vaccine. CDR3s include the opening cysteine and the closing phenylalanine or tryptophan.

v_call,j_call,cdr3_aa
TRBV3-1/TRBV3-2,TRBJ1-6,CASSQDRKGRLGRSYNSPLHF
TRBV4-1,TRBJ2-7,CASSQAGTGYEQYF
TRBV7-8,TRBJ2-5,CASSLGGVRETQYF
TRBV10-3,TRBJ2-3,CAISESSGGSSTDTQYF
TRBV7-9,TRBJ2-1,CASSLSIGGNEQFF
TRBV15,TRBJ2-1,CATSLEDNEQFF
TRBV5-1,TRBJ1-1,CASSLRPTREAFF
TRBV5-1,TRBJ1-6,CASSLGAGSSPLHF
TRBV7-2,TRBJ1-6,CASSLGTGGIYNSPLHF
TRBV7-2,TRBJ1-1,CASSLDWRFEAFF